One sample yielded the 7 T cell receptor beta chains listed below, sequenced in a study of blood T cells in healthy people across ages. Together with a sample-barcoded 5' primer, a J-beta primer mix was included in a second PCR lasting about 7 to 11 cycles. MiXCR, run by TCRdb on the 5' RACE reads, gives a single entry per CDR3 protein. The sample holds fewer than 1 million distinct CDR3 sequences, around 43% seen once. The sequenced sample consisted of blood. The receptors originated from a man aged 55 to 70 in good health.

The J gene is TRBJ2-3, the V gene TRBV29-1; TRBD1 might be the D (6 bases). The CDR3 is made up of 14 amino acids. Trimming left V 6 bases short and J 2 bases short, with 15 bases between. Germline CDR1 SQVTM, CDR2 ANQGSEA. DNA of the CDR3: TGCAGCGTGGAACCCAGGGACACCACAGATACGCAGTATTTT. Its translation is CSVEPRDTTDTQYF.

The V gene is TRBV30, the J gene TRBJ2-1; no firm D call. There are 15 residues in the CDR3. V dropped 3 bases and J dropped 0 bases, with 12 bases sitting between them. Germline V lookup: CDR1 GTSNPN, CDR2 SVGIG (reference sequence). CDR3 loop: CAWSPYWSSYNEQFF. In nucleotides, the CDR3 is TGTGCCTGGAGCCCTTATTGGAGCTCCTACAATGAGCAGTTCTTC.

This clonotype appeared many times. The chain is built from TRBV4-3 and TRBJ2-7; TRBD2 matches 8 bases. V lost 1 base to trimming and J lost 4 bases; unmatched junction nucleotides: 0. The CDR3 spans 13 residues. Per germline, CDR1 LGHNA and CDR2 YSLEER. The CDR3 protein is CASSQGLAYEQYF. The CDR3 region has the DNA TGCGCCAGCAGCCAAGGACTAGCGTACGAGCAGTACTTC.

This clonotype has ten or more counts. The chain recombines TRBV5-1 with TRBJ2-7, with a possible D match to TRBD2 (5 bases). The germline V and J ends were trimmed by 1 base and 0 bases, with 11 bases remaining between them. The CDR3 length is 15 residues. Germline assignment: CDR1 SGHRS and CDR2 YFSETQ. DNA for the CDR3: TGCGCCAGCAGCTTGTCTCTTGGGAGCTCCTACGAGCAGTACTTC. Translated, it gives CASSLSLGSSYEQYF.

This clonotype was detected only once. Since no conserved phenylalanine or tryptophan closes the CDR3, a read error is the likely cause. This CDR3 reads CASSQDFGGLGYTV. The CDR3 bases are TGCGCCAGCAGCCAAGATTTCGGGGGGCTAGGCTACACCGTC. V gene TRBV4-3 combines with J gene TRBJ1-2, with D perhaps matching TRBD1 (6 bases). Germline loops: CDR1 LGHNA, CDR2 YSLEER. The CDR3 consists of 14 residues. The V and J ends lost 0 bases and 8 bases respectively, with 13 bases between them.

This clonotype has just a few counts. The rearrangement joins TRBV2 to TRBJ1-6; D gene uncertain. Germline V gene lookup returns CDR1 SNHLY and CDR2 FYNNEI. V was trimmed by 0 bases and J by 10 bases, leaving 10 bases between them. CDR3 size: 14 residues. The CDR3 DNA reads TGTGCCAGCAGTGAAGCCCGGGTTGGGTCACCCCTCCACTTT. Residues: CASSEARVGSPLHF.

The V gene is TRBV20-1, the J gene TRBJ1-2, with D possibly being TRBD1 (6 bases). The CDR3 contains 12 residues. Per the germline V gene, CDR1 is DFQATT and CDR2 is SNEGSKA (reference sequence). Trimming shortened V by 3 bases and J by 6 bases, and 11 bases separated the two germline ends. The CDR3 DNA is TGCAGTGCTAGCAGGGGCGATGATGGCTACACCTTC. Encoded protein: CSASRGDDGYTF.